This TCR beta chain originates from a study of blood T cell repertoires in COVID-19. Looking at the study overall: Sites across the United States, Italy and Spain contributed samples from acute and convalescent COVID-19.

The CDR3 extends over 18 amino acids. The ends lost 1 base at V and 0 bases at J; junction bases unmatched: 7. Looked up from germline, CDR1 is SGHTA and CDR2 is FQGNSA. Authors' methods: Researchers report that nucleated cell counts were estimated from reference gene primer amplification. Profiling relied on immunoSEQ multiplex PCR, and the TCRdb table lists in-frame clones only, not all of them. That table furnishes V, J and clone size, whereas the DNA furnished D and trimming. The sample contains over 350,000 clones, approximately 87% of which appear only once. In Cohort 3, a recovered donor had either two negative PCRs, clearance, or symptom resolution.

The sequencing sample was made of PBMCs or T cells enriched from blood (not recorded which). The chain couples TRBV7-2 to TRBJ2-5; 11 bases map to TRBD2. This sequence originates from a woman aged 45 to 65 who had recovered from COVID-19. For the CDR3, the DNA is TGTGCCAGCAGCTTAGGTTATAGCGGGGGGGCGCACCAAGAGACCCAGTACTTC. Amino acid sequence: CASSLGYSGGAHQETQYF. Based on the CDR3 plus reference TRBV7-2 and TRBJ2-5, the full variable domain is GAGVSQSPSNKVTEKGKDVELRCDPISGHTALYWYRQSLGQGLEFLIYFQGNSAPDKSGLPSDRFSAERTGGSVSTLTIQRTQQEDSAVYLCASSLGYSGGAHQETQYFGPGTRLLVL.